This TCR beta chain was observed in a study of prognosis after radiotherapy for stage I lung cancer (dated by TCRdb to the early 2020s). General notes on the study: Between early 2018 and early 2019, around 20 patients with stage I NSCLC were enrolled in Nanjing, China. Newly diagnosed primary stage I lung tumors occurred in some 14 patients, and oligometastatic NSCLC after surgical resection of the primary tumor occurred in a few. Every patient was deemed medically inoperable, about a dozen because of comorbidities and 7 because they refused surgery. Ages in the cohort of some 13 men and 6 women ranged from roughly 53 to 84 years, with a median of 74. Squamous cell carcinoma histology was identified in over five patients, and adenocarcinoma histology was identified in about a dozen patients. SBRT was given in 3 to 5 fractions with a biologically effective dose of at least 100 Gy, using image-guided IMRT or VMAT. In every patient, SBRT was given without any concurrent therapy. After SBRT, distant metastases developed in about 20% of the 19 patients at a median of around seven months, while the remaining 15 patients had no significant progression. This study profiled peripheral blood TCR beta repertoires from stage I NSCLC patients before and after stereotactic body radiotherapy and linked the repertoires to distant failure. The study sequenced about 38 blood samples from around 20 patients, one before and one after SBRT per patient.

Two rounds of multiplex PCR were performed to amplify the TCR beta CDR3 region from genomic DNA. In the first PCR round, primers specific to each TRBV and TRBJ gene were used, and the primer sequences were filed in Chinese patent CN105087789A. The second PCR round used universal primers. The Roche High Pure PCR Template Preparation Kit was used to extract genomic DNA from frozen PBMCs. Paired-end sequencing with 151 bp reads was performed on the libraries using an Illumina HiSeq 3000. The study's processing was this. CutAdapt was used to remove raw reads lacking the multiplex PCR primer sequences. Using PEAR, the high-quality paired reads were merged into contigs. By aligning each contig to reference sequences, MiXCR assigned the TRB V, D and J gene segments to that contig. To remove sequencing errors, CDR3 sequences were clustered according to base quality and sequence similarity. Diversity was calculated as Shannon entropy divided by the natural log of the number of productive TCR sequences. To get clonality, Shannon entropy was divided by the natural log of the number of unique clonotypes, and that result was subtracted from one. Using the Youden index from ROC curves, the researchers picked the repertoire-metric cut-offs for progression-free survival, and all analyses were carried out in R 3.5.3. In TCRdb, the public reads were trimmed at Q25 with fastp and aligned with MiXCR, with productive beta chains retained. Each CDR3 protein gets just one entry, which takes the most common genes and DNA from the rows behind it. These V and J calls derive from TCRdb rather than the authors' analysis. The sample table contains about 32,000 distinct CDR3 sequences; only one count was recorded for roughly two fifths of them. The top ten clones comprise less than 20% of the sample.

The germline V gene sets CDR1 to MNHNS and CDR2 to SASEGT. There are 13 amino acids in the CDR3, from cysteine to phenylalanine inclusive. The retained sequence is limited to the CDR3, 39 bases, with the frame set at the first base. V loses 6 bases at its end and J loses 6 bases; junction bases beyond the gene matches: 6. A history of other malignancies or of prior chemotherapy or radiotherapy was absent in all patients, and node-negative disease was shown on CT and PET/CT in all patients. At each of two time points, approximately 6.6 milliliters of peripheral venous blood were collected in EDTA tubes. PBMCs were isolated by Ficoll-Paque Plus density-gradient centrifugation. Right after collection, samples were placed at -80 degrees C and kept there until analysis. This clonotype was counted many times. Its antigen remains unidentified. No quality values exist for individual bases; no much larger clone is one base distant.

General study outcomes and caveats: Post-SBRT Shannon entropy and its change from baseline were lower in patients who developed distant metastases; baseline Shannon entropy was not associated with metastases. Differences by metastasis status were reportedly seen in TRBV and TRBJ usage frequencies, involving two V genes at baseline and, after SBRT, nine or ten V genes and two J genes. A decrease in unique TCR clone counts was observed after SBRT (median 10,088 before versus more than 6,000 after; Wilcoxon paired P=0.011). All reported P values were unadjusted for multiple comparisons. Tumor specificity of expanded TCR clones was not determined. Limitations of the study included a small cohort and short follow-up, and the study findings need independent validation.

The sample was PBMCs, taken before or after stereotactic body radiation therapy (not recorded which). Recombination joined TRBV6-1 with TRBJ2-3, and TRBD1 matches 7 of the central bases. The TCR was taken from a donor over 45 with non-small cell lung cancer. CDR3 sequence: CASSRQGYDTQYF. At the DNA level, the sequence is TGTGCCAGCAGCAGACAGGGTTACGATACGCAGTATTTT.